This entry describes one T cell receptor beta chain. The target of this receptor is not known. Qualities for individual bases were not recorded, and no much larger clone is one base off. The library was made by the immunoSEQ multiplex PCR assay. The multiplex PCR relied on a mix of 60 forward primers for TCR Vbeta segments and 13 reverse primers for TCR Jbeta segments. The CDR3 region of rearranged TCR beta genes was amplified from genomic DNA by a multiplex PCR assay. On the Illumina HiSeq System, the amplified TCR beta libraries were sequenced as 87-base-pair reads. On the study's bioinformatics: In a later analysis, roughly 80 million unique TCR beta chains were counted across the 666 repertoires, and roughly 11 million of these chains were shared by at least two donors. To remove PCR and sequencing errors, raw reads were error-corrected and collapsed into unique sequences using a nearest-neighbor algorithm that merged closely related sequences. Alignment of CDR3 sequences to IMGT reference sequences was used to assign V, D and J gene segments. For a sequence to be retained, at least a six-nucleotide match to both a V gene segment and a J gene segment was required. A rearrangement counted as productive if the CDR3 had no stop codons and remained in frame with V and J, and every other rearrangement counted as non-productive. Following IMGT convention, CDR3 was defined as the stretch from the second conserved V-encoded cysteine to the conserved J-encoded phenylalanine. The earlier analysis of some 550 of the donors excluded any sequence lacking an unambiguous match to a single V gene segment. In an earlier analysis of approximately 550 of the donors, V segments were called functional above 56.7% productive rearrangements and were called segregating when the between-donor standard deviation exceeded 5%. To diagnose cytomegalovirus status from the catalog of TCR beta chain sequences, a statistical classification framework was built. A later analysis assigned V and J genes by comparing TCR nucleotide sequences with IMGT/GENE-DB human TR gene sequences. Using the TCRdist pipeline, a later analysis assigned CDR3 sequences along with most-parsimonious VDJ recombination scenarios. In a later analysis, each TCR beta chain was defined by its CDR3 amino acid sequence together with its V-gene family, and reads lacking a unique V-gene family were excluded. To address suspected cross-contamination and a sequencing artifact, a later analysis removed 450 to 700 highly shared, low-generation-probability nucleotide sequences. For each public chain, a later analysis derived a clonal expansion index from normalized ranks of inferred template counts within each repertoire. In a later analysis, generation probabilities were computed with a VDJ recombination model fitted to out-of-frame rearrangements, and the resulting probabilities were checked against IGoR. In a later analysis, hypergeometric tests were used to score TCR-TCR, TCR-HLA and TCR-CMV co-occurrence, with a repertoire-size bias correction applied to TCR pairs. In a later analysis, false discovery rates were estimated by permuting HLA or CMV assignments 20 times. In a later analysis, co-occurring TCRs were grouped with DBSCAN, and TCRdist sequence similarity was added when clustering was performed within HLA-allele-positive subsets. For co-occurrence clustering, repertoires with fewer than 30,000 or more than 120,000 public chains were excluded, along with about five repertoires with anomalous nucleotide sharing. TCRdb stores this immuneACCESS table with in-frame sequences only. Part of the clones is absent; in the studies checked, under half of the shortfall reflects unresolved V genes, and no reason is known for the rest. V, J and clone size derive from that table, while D and trimming were established from the DNA sequence. This sample lists 95,000 to 150,000 clones; around 73% were detected once. The ten biggest clones cover about 7.9% of the sample.

This sample was taken from a study of cytomegalovirus exposure and HLA in healthy donors (dated by TCRdb to about 2017). Turning to the overall study: In an earlier analysis of 450 to 750 of the donors, 276 Gb of sequence data and 100 million or so unique TCR beta sequences from about 179 million T cells were reported. Around 320 gigabases of sequencing data and 78 million or so unique TCR sequences were included in an early release covering about 700 HLA-typed donors. Among the roughly 380 genotyped donors, about 85% belonged to the genetic ancestry cluster associated with self-reported Caucasian donors. The aim of the study was to test whether cataloging public T cell receptors could identify signatures of past pathogen exposure. The study profiled the T cell repertoires of 550 to 700 subjects by immunosequencing and related them to cytomegalovirus serostatus. Along with the approximately 700-subject first cohort, a separate validation cohort of about 110 different subjects was used. To predict cytomegalovirus infection status, the study combined high-throughput TCR immunosequencing, statistical association of individual TCRs with disease status, and machine learning. A later analysis re-analyzed previously published TCR beta repertoires from approximately 670 donors and added high-resolution HLA genotyping to study TCR occurrence patterns. Rather than drawing on any new phenotypic data, the later analysis identified candidate immune exposures from TCR beta sequences and the way those sequences occurred across donors. To decide whether each TCR beta V gene segment behaved as functional or pseudogenic, an earlier analysis of some 570 of the donors relied on high-throughput TCR beta sequencing. Alongside the repertoire data, information on donor age, sex, ethnicity and CMV serostatus was compiled. Genome-wide SNP genotypes for about three fifths of the roughly 700 donors were used in a later genetic analysis, which treated that subset as a discovery cohort. Every discovery cohort repertoire had been produced on one sequencing platform. Both class I and class II loci were covered by HLA typing, at four-digit resolution. The number of donors typed differed by locus, with roughly 620-630 for A, B, C, DRB1 and DQB1, around 520 for DQA1, under 610 for DPA1, and under 490 for DPB1. Because of strong linkage in the cohort, a handful of DR-DQ haplotypes were treated as single units for association and clustering. On average, around 200,000 unique TCR beta nucleotide sequences were sequenced per donor among a few hundred genotyped donors of the cohort, with roughly 19% of those sequences being non-productive.

After removal of 0 bases from V and 4 bases from J, the junction retains 6 bases not matched to a gene. The germline V gene sets CDR1 to SGDLS and CDR2 to YYNGEE. The CDR3 contains 15 residues, cysteine and phenylalanine counted. Here the CDR3 DNA is all that survives: 45 bases in frame from base 1. Overall results and qualifications from the work: The authors suggested that the approach could potentially be generalized to other disease states and immunological phenotypes. A group of highly shared sequence variants was considered likely to be a technical artifact of the sequencing pipeline. A further reported finding was that TCR beta sequences accurately predicted the HLA-A and HLA-B alleles for most subjects in the first cohort. Roughly uniform sequencing depth across donors was assumed in presence/absence analyses, although this assumption may not hold. Assigning TCR associations to individual alleles was difficult when HLA alleles, especially DR and DQ, strongly co-occurred. V-gene and J-gene trimming of TCR beta chains was associated with a missense DCLRE1C variant in a later genetic analysis, and the association was replicated in an independent cohort. While some public TCRs were present in many individuals, most TCR sequences turned up only very rarely across donors. Because HLA typing was unavailable for some donors at each locus, only the typed subset was used in association tests. In this cohort, only TCR beta chains were sequenced, and detectable features were limited by the absence of alpha or paired-chain data. The classifier was reported to diagnose cytomegalovirus status with high specificity and sensitivity in both the original cohort and the validation cohort. A later analysis found that HLA-associated TCR beta chains were more clonally expanded and had lower generation probabilities than equally common non-associated chains. In an earlier analysis of 500 to 650 of the donors, most TCR beta V segments appeared in productive rearrangements about 87% or about 30% of the time, broadly matching IMGT annotations. In a later analysis, TCR association rates were found to vary across HLA loci, with the most associated TCRs seen for DRB1 alleles and the fewest for HLA-C alleles. The only immune exposure information available for the cohort was CMV serostatus. According to a later analysis, parvovirus B19, influenza, CMV and Epstein-Barr virus appeared linked to several top co-occurrence clusters. Some IMGT-functional V segments, including TRBV6-2 and TRBV6-3, could not be distinguished by the 87-base-pair reads and were therefore excluded. The study gave a list of around 170 TCR beta chains associated with cytomegalovirus. At a false discovery rate of 0.05, a later analysis linked approximately 18,000 TCR beta sequences to specific HLA alleles. Compared with the roughly 600-donor mean, donors in an Asian-associated ancestry cluster had fewer N-insertions in productive TCRs, according to a later genetic analysis. Linkage disequilibrium might explain the correlated functional status among segregating V segments, but an unknown experimental factor could not be ruled out. According to a later analysis, most CMV-associated TCR beta chains appeared to be HLA-restricted, and the HLA associations seemed to be driven largely by CMV exposure. Approximately 16 rarely observed V segments, including chromosome 9 orphons, were excluded from the earlier analysis of 550 to 700 of the donors because counts were too low. Three of the identified cytomegalovirus-associated TCR beta chains were confirmed in vitro to be specific for cytomegalovirus antigens.

The cohort consisted of some 670 healthy bone marrow donors. All cohort members were sampled while nominally healthy, although unrecorded immune exposures were likely present. The donor tested CMV seropositive, placing the donor among the 250 to 350 seropositive members of the cohort. Every donor gave a peripheral blood sample, and the peripheral blood mononuclear cells from that sample were used for TCR beta sequencing. The Qiagen DNeasy Blood Extraction Kit was used to extract genomic DNA from the blood cell samples. The sequencing sample was made of PBMCs. The receptor was derived from a woman between 40 and 50 years old in good health and CMV-seropositive. This receptor chain uses TRBV9 and TRBJ2-7, and TRBD1 matches 8 of the central bases. For the CDR3, the sequence is CASSVGWTGKYEQYF. In nucleotides, the sequence is TGTGCCAGCAGCGTAGGTTGGACAGGGAAGTACGAGCAGTACTTC. Outside the CDR3, residues come from the reference TRBV9 and TRBJ2-7 proteins, so the full variable domain is: DSGVTQTPKHLITATGQRVTLRCSPRSGDLSVYWYQQSLDQGLQFLIQYYNGEERAKGNILERFSAQQFPDLHSELNLSSLELGDSALYFCASSVGWTGKYEQYFGPGTRLTVT.